This T cell receptor (beta chain) was observed in a study of shared clonotypes between healthy human individuals (dated by TCRdb to the early 2020s). In terms of the full investigation: A few men and a couple of women, aged 18 to 49 years, made up the cohort. Per donor, leukapheresis produced somewhere between about 0.85 and 10 billion PBMCs. Libraries were prepared and TCR repertoires were sequenced by different laboratories using diverse techniques, in order to increase sequencing depth and limit assay-specific biases. Blood TCR repertoires of a handful of healthy adults were deeply sequenced to estimate repertoire size and the extent of clonotype sharing between individuals. Per donor, three plates each were used for CD4 naive and CD4 memory, two for CD8 naive, and one for CD8 memory. The study at large found these results: Sharing across four donors was observed for approximately 5% of naive CD4, over 3% of naive CD8, about 2.3% of memory CD4, and about 0.4% of memory CD8 clonotypes. Sampling was restricted to blood, and TCR repertoires in tissue are likely to differ from TCR repertoires in blood. Clonotypes shared by all four sorted-subset donors showed higher generation probabilities than non-shared clonotypes. Because the study included only a small number of donors, the genetic and exposure-history diversity represented was limited. Incomplete sequencing was indicated by rarefaction of sorted-subset datasets, despite the large sequencing depth. Pairwise subsampling indicated that sequencing depth was expected to affect the degree of clonotype sharing among donors. Larger estimated clonotype richness was generally found for naive subsets than for memory subsets.

TCR CDR3 regions were amplified from genomic DNA by multiplex PCR using the deep immunoSEQ assay. Extracted genomic DNA from each cell subset was distributed evenly across all wells of several immunoSEQ 96-well plates, and each plate was treated as a replicate. For sorted subsets, each replicate PCR was loaded with approximately 0.2 ug genomic DNA, equivalent to 25,000 to 30,000 T cell genomes. Purified libraries were measured with a Qubit 3.0 fluorometer, size-checked on a Bioanalyzer 2100, and measured again with the KAPA Library Quantification kit. Every immunoSEQ 96-well plate was sequenced on a dedicated single-read 150-cycle Illumina NextSeq 550 flow cell. Processing in the source paper ran as follows. The immunoSEQ output contained only junctional sequences without quality scores, so filtering could not match that applied to full-length reads. Sequences were annotated with PyIR, a Python wrapper for IgBLAST v1.9, and V/J genes and CDR3 were assigned using IMGT germline references. Reads were removed for weak V/J assignments (E-value above 1e-6), missing CDR3, stop codons, out-of-frame junctions, or ambiguous translated residues. V3J clonotypes were defined by identical inferred V gene, J gene, and CDR3 amino acid sequence. To compute the percentage overlap between repertoires, the number of shared unique clonotypes was divided by the size of the smaller repertoire. Three approaches were used to assess repertoire richness: RTK rarefaction, the Chao1 estimator, and Recon v2.1 estimates of unobserved clonotypes. Generation probabilities for all TCRbeta clonotypes obtained by the gDNA method from several donors were computed using OLGA. This is the immuneACCESS table as TCRdb keeps it, with only in-frame sequences that have V and J called. A part of the clones is gone; compared with another copy, unresolved V genes explain less than half, and the rest is unexplained. That table gives V, J and clone size, and the DNA gave D and trimming. The sample table records 1,500,000 or so clones; 96% of these occur just once. About 1% of the sample is held by the ten biggest clonotypes.

As to this clone: Its antigen target is currently unknown. No per-base quality is available; no much larger clone lies one base away.

The donors were healthy, HIV-negative adults who had no recently reported acute infections or vaccinations. Every donor was a Caucasian adult residing in Nashville, Tennessee, USA. CD4+ T cells were enriched through magnetic negative selection, after which naive cells were positively selected on CD45RA and the remaining negative fraction served as the memory subset. After blood collection by leukapheresis, PBMCs were isolated using Ficoll-Histopaque density gradient centrifugation and then cryopreserved in the vapor phase of liquid nitrogen. Analytical flow cytometry was used to check the purity and quantity of every magnetically sorted T cell population. Genomic DNA was isolated from each sorted fraction and quantified by UV absorbance on a Nanodrop 2000c. This TCR was sampled from a man under 40 in good health. The sequenced sample consisted of naive CD4+ T cells sorted from blood. According to the study, the label for this sample's cell subset or site signals: CD45RA+ positively selected.

The CDR3 protein is CASSWGDIQAEAFF. Read as DNA, the sequence is TGTGCCAGCAGCTGGGGGGACATACAGGCTGAAGCTTTCTTT. This chain joins TRBV7-2 to TRBJ1-1; a weak D assignment points to TRBD1 (6 bases agree). The CDR3 sequence holds 14 residues, the cysteine and phenylalanine included. The read is trimmed to its CDR3 DNA, 42 bases read in frame from base 1. Trimming costs V 4 bases and J 6 bases, and their ends lie 15 bases apart. As encoded in the germline V gene, CDR1 is SGHTA while CDR2 is FQGNSA.